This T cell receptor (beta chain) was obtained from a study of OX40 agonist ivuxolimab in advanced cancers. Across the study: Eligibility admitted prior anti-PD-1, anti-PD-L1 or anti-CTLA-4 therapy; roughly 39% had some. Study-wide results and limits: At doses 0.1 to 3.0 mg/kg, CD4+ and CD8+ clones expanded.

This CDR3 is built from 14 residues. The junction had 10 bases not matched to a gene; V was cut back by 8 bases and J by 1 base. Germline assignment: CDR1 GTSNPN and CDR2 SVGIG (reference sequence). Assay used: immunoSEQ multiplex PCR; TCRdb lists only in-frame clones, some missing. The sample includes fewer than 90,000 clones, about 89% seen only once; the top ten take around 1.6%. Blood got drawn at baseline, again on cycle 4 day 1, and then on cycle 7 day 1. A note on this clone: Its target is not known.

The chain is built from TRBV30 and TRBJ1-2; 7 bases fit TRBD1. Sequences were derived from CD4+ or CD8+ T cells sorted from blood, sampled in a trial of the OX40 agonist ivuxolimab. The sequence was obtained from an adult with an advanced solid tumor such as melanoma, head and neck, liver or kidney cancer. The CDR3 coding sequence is TGTGCCCCCCGACAGGGATTCAGTAACTATGGCTACACCTTC. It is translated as CAPRQGFSNYGYTF.